Shown below are 11 T cell receptor beta chains from a single sample sequenced in a study of T cell repertoires in ileal Crohn's disease. Repertoires were generated with immunoSEQ multiplex PCR, while TCRdb's copy carries only in-frame clones and drops some. This table holds 2,600 or so clones, less than 85% found once. The sequencing sample was made of ileal tissue. Receptors were obtained from an adult with Crohn's disease.

This rearrangement joins TRBV10-3 to TRBJ1-1; 10 bases map to TRBD1. This CDR3 has 14 amino acids. The V and J ends lost 6 bases and 4 bases, in that order; junction bases with no gene match: 5. Germline V gives CDR1 ENHRY, CDR2 SYGVKD. CDR3 sequence reads: CAIRLDRGLTEAFF. CDR3 nucleotide sequence: TGTGCCATCAGACTAGACAGGGGGCTCACTGAAGCTTTCTTT.

A single count supports this clone. The chain joins TRBV6-1 to TRBJ1-1, with 10 bases aligning to TRBD1. The junction had 6 bases not matched to a gene; V was cut back by 6 bases and J by 5 bases. CDR3 length equals 14 residues. CDR1 and CDR2 (germline): MNHNS, SASEGT. The CDR3 sequence is CASRGGQGMTEAFF. For the CDR3, the DNA is TGTGCCAGCAGGGGGGGACAGGGGATGACTGAAGCTTTCTTT.

J is TRBJ2-3 and V is TRBV10-2; 11 bases are a match to TRBD2. Trimming at V came to 6 bases and at J to 2 bases, leaving 7 bases not matched to a gene. Per the germline V gene, CDR1 is WSHSY and CDR2 is SAAADI. This CDR3 is 16 amino acids long. The CDR3 DNA sequence: TGCGCCAGCAGGGGGACTAGCGGCCAACTCACAGATACGCAGTATTTT. This encodes CASRGTSGQLTDTQYF.

V gene TRBV18 combines with J gene TRBJ2-3; 9 bases match TRBD2. The CDR3 spans 15 residues. Germline loops: CDR1 KGHSH, CDR2 LQKENI. V shed 4 bases and J 2 bases; nucleotides not matched to a gene: 4. The CDR3 protein is CASSRAGGPTDTQYF. CDR3 bases: TGTGCCAGCTCACGAGCGGGGGGACCCACAGATACGCAGTATTTT.

V gene TRBV18 combines with J gene TRBJ2-2; D may be TRBD1 (6 bases). Germline V lookup: CDR1 KGHSH, CDR2 LQKENI. The length of the CDR3 is 15 residues. Trimming left V 3 bases short and J 5 bases short, with 13 bases between. The CDR3 DNA reads TGTGCCAGCTCACCGGCCAGGGGAAGGACCGGGGAGCTGTTTTTT. Amino acid sequence: CASSPARGRTGELFF.

The CDR3 is CASSLSGTNEKLFF. For the CDR3, the DNA is TGCGCCAGCAGCTTGTCCGGAACTAATGAAAAACTGTTTTTT. V and J are TRBV5-1 and TRBJ1-4, with D unresolved. The CDR3 contains 14 residues. Trimming removed 1 base at V and 1 base at J, with 5 bases between. CDR1 and CDR2 from the germline V gene are SGHRS and YFSETQ.

As to this clone: The same CDR3 is also encoded by other DNA sequences in this sample. V and J are TRBV7-9 and TRBJ2-5; TRBD2 matches 8 bases. The germline CDR1 and CDR2 sequences are SEHNR and FQNEAQ (reference sequence). Trimming removed 5 bases from V and 1 base from J; junction bases left unmatched: 9. The CDR3 is made up of 16 amino acids. CDR3 DNA: TGTGCCAGCAGCCGTACTAGCGGAGAGCCCCAAGAGACCCAGTACTTC. The encoded protein is CASSRTSGEPQETQYF.

This clone has just one count. The V and J genes are TRBV6-5 and TRBJ1-2; maybe TRBD1 (6 bases). CDR1 and CDR2 (germline): MNHEY, SVGAGI. The germline V and J ends were trimmed by 2 bases and 7 bases, with 11 bases remaining between them. The CDR3 has 13 amino acids. CDR3 DNA sequence: TGTGCCAGCAGTTACGAAGGGGGATCTGGCTACACCTTC. Translation gives CASSYEGGSGYTF.

The chain is built from TRBV7-9 and TRBJ2-3; TRBD2 aligns across 9 bases. Per the germline V gene, CDR1 is SEHNR and CDR2 is FQNEAQ (reference sequence). J lost 5 bases, V lost 3 bases, and 12 bases had no gene match. The CDR3 loop spans 17 amino acids. CDR3 sequence reads: CASSLRTSASPLDTQYF. The DNA of the CDR3 is TGTGCCAGCAGCTTGAGGACTAGCGCCAGCCCTCTAGATACGCAGTATTTT.

This chain joins TRBV5-1 and TRBJ2-1; 9 bases fit TRBD2. The V and J ends lost 1 base and 8 bases, in that order; junction bases with no gene match: 1. CDR3 size: 13 residues. CDR1 and CDR2 from the germline V gene are SGHRS and YFSETQ. This CDR3 is CASSLLAGYEQFF. The CDR3 DNA is TGCGCCAGCAGCTTGCTAGCGGGGTATGAGCAGTTCTTC.

Within the sample, this clone is large. The junction departs from the called germline gene at one end, perhaps through a read error. The chain is built from TRBV5-4 and TRBJ1-1; possibly TRBD1 for D (5 bases). CDR3 size: 10 residues. Germline V gene lookup returns CDR1 SGHNT and CDR2 YYREEE (reference sequence). The CDR3 sequence: CHQGYPEAFF. The CDR3 region has the DNA TGCCACCAGGGTTACCCTGAAGCTTTCTTT.